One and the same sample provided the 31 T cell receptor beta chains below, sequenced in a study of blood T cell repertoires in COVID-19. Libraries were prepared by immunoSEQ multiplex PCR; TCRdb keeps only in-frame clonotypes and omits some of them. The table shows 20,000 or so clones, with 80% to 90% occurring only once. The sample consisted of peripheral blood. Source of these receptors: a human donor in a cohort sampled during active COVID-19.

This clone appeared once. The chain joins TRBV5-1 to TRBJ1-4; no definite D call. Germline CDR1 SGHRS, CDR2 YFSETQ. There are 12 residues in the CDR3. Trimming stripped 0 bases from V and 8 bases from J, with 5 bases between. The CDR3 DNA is TGCGCCAGCAGCTTGGCCTTCGAAAAACTGTTTTTT. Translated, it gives CASSLAFEKLFF.

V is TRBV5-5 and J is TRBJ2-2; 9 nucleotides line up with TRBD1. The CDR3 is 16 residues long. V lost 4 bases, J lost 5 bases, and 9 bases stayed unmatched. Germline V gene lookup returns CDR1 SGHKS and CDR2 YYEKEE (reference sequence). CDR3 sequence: CASSPSPGTGTGELFF. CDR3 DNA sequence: TGTGCCAGCAGCCCCAGTCCCGGGACAGGGACCGGGGAGCTGTTTTTT. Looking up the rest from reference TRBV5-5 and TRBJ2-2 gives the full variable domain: DAGVTQSPTHLIKTRGQQVTLRCSPISGHKSVSWYQQVLGQGPQFIFQYYEKEERGRGNFPDRFSARQFPNYSSELNVNALLLGDSALYLCASSPSPGTGTGELFFGEGSRLTVL.

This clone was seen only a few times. As DNA, the CDR3 is TGTGCCAGCAGTTTCCCAAGGACAGGGGGATCCTACGAGCAGTACTTC. It translates to CASSFPRTGGSYEQYF. The chain carries TRBV28 and TRBJ2-7, with 10 bases lining up with TRBD1. Germline CDR1 MDHEN, CDR2 SYDVKM. Losses at the gene ends were 3 bases for V and 1 base for J; bases not matched to a gene: 6. This CDR3 has 16 residues.

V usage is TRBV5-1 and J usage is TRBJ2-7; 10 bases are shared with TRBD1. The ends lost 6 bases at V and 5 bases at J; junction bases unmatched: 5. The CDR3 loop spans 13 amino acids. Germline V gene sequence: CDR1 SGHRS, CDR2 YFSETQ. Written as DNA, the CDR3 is TGCGCCAGCACGACAGGGGGCGTCCACGAGCAGTACTTC. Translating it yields CASTTGGVHEQYF. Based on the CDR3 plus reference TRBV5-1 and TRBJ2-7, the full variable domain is KAGVTQTPRYLIKTRGQQVTLSCSPISGHRSVSWYQQTPGQGLQFLFEYFSETQRNKGNFPGRFSGRQFSNSRSEMNVSTLELGDSALYLCASTTGGVHEQYFGPGTRLTVT.

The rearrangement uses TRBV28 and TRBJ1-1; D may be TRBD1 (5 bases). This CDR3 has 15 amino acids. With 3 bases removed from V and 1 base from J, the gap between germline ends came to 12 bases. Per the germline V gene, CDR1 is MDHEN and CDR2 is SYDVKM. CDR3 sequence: CASSLEWGGNTEAFF. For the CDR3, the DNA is TGTGCCAGCAGTTTGGAATGGGGGGGGAACACTGAAGCTTTCTTT. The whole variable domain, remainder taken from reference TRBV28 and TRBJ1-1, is DVKVTQSSRYLVKRTGEKVFLECVQDMDHENMFWYRQDPGLGLRLIYFSYDVKMKEKGDIPEGYSVSREKKERFSLILESASTNQTSMYLCASSLEWGGNTEAFFGQGTRLTVV.

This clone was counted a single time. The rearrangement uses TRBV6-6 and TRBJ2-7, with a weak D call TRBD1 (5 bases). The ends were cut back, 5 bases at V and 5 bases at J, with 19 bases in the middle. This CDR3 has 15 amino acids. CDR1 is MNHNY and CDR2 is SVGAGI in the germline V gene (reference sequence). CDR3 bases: TGTGCCAGCAGTCAGGTCTCTGGCCTCAGGGACGAGCAGTACTTC. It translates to CASSQVSGLRDEQYF.

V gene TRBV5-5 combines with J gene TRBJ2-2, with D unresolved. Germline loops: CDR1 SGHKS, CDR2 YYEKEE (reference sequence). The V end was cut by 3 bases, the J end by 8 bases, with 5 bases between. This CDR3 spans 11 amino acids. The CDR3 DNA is TGTGCCAGCAGCTCTTCGGGGGAGCTGTTTTTT. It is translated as CASSSSGELFF.

The CDR3 protein is CASRDYRLNTEAFF. The CDR3 nucleotides read TGTGCCAGCAGGGATTACAGGCTGAACACTGAAGCTTTCTTT. This chain connects TRBV28 to TRBJ1-1; a possible D gene is TRBD1 (5 bases). The V gene's germline CDR1 is MDHEN and CDR2 SYDVKM. V gave up 6 bases and J gave up 0 bases, with 11 bases separating them. This CDR3 contains 14 residues.

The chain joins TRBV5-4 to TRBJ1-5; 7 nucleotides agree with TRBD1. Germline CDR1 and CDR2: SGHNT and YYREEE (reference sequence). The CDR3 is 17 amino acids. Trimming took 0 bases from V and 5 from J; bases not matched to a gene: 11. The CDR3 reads CASSLGPTGAGDQPQHF. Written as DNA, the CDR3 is TGTGCCAGCAGCTTGGGGCCTACAGGGGCGGGCGATCAGCCCCAGCATTTT.

This chain's CDR3 is CASSMGMGATEAFF. The CDR3 DNA is TGTGCCAGTAGTATGGGTATGGGGGCCACTGAAGCTTTCTTT. The genes are TRBV19 and TRBJ1-1; the D gene is possibly TRBD1 (6 bases). V was cut by 3 bases and J by 4 bases, with 12 bases left in between. Germline CDR1 and CDR2: LNHDA and SQIVND (reference sequence). This CDR3 region has 14 residues.

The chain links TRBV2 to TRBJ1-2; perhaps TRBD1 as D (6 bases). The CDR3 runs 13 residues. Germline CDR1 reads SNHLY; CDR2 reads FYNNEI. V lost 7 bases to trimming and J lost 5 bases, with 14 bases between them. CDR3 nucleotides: TGTGCCAGCAAACCAGGGGTCTTTTATGGCTACACCTTC. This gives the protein CASKPGVFYGYTF.

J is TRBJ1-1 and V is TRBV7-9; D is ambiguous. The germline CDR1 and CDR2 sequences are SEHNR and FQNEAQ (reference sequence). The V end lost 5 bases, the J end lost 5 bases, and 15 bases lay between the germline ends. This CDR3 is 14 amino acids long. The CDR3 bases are TGTGCCAGCAGCCCGTTTCATGACGGGACTGAAGCTTTCTTT. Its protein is CASSPFHDGTEAFF.

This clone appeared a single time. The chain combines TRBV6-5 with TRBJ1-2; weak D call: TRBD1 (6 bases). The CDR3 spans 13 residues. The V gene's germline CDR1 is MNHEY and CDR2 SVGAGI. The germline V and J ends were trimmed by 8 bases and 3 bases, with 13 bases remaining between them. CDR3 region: CASGLTGDYGYTF. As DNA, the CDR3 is TGTGCCAGCGGCCTGACAGGTGACTATGGCTACACCTTC.

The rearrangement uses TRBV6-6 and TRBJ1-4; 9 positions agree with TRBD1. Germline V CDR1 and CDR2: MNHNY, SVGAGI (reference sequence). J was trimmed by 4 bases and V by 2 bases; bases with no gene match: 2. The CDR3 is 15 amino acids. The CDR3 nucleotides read TGTGCCAGCAGTTACCCGACAGGGGGTAATGAAAAACTGTTTTTT. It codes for CASSYPTGGNEKLFF.

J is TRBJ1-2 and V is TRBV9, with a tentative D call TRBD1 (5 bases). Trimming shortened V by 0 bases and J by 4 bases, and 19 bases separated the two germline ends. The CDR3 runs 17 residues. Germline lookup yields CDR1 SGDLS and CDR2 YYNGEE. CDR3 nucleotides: TGTGCCAGCAGCGTAGGAATTGCGTTGGACATCGTCTATGGCTACACCTTC. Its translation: CASSVGIALDIVYGYTF.

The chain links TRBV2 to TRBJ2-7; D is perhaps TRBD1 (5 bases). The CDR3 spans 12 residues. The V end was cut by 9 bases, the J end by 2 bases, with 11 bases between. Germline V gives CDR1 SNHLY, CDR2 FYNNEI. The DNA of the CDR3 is TGTGCCAGTCGGACGGACACCTACGAGCAGTACTTC. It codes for CASRTDTYEQYF.

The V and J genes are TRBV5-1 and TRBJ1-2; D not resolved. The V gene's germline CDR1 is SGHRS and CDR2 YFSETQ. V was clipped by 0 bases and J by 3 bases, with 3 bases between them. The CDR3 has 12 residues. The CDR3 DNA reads TGCGCCAGCAGCTTGGGCGACTATGGCTACACCTTC. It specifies CASSLGDYGYTF.

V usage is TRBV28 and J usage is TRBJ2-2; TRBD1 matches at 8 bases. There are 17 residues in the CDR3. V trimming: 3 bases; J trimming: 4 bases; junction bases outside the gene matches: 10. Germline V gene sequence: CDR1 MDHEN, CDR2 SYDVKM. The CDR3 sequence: CASSFPRTGSSTGELFF. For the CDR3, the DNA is TGTGCCAGCAGTTTTCCAAGGACAGGGTCGAGCACCGGGGAGCTGTTTTTT.

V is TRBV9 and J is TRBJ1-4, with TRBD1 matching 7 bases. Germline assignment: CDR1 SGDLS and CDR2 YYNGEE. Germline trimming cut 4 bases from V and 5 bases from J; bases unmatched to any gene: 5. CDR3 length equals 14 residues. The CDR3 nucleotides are TGTGCCAGCAGCCTGACAGGGATGAATGAAAAACTGTTTTTT. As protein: CASSLTGMNEKLFF.

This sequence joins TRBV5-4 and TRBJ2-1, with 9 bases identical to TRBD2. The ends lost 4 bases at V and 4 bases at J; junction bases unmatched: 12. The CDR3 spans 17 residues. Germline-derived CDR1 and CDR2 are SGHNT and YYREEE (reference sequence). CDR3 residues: CASSPPEAGGPYNEQFF. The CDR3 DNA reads TGTGCCAGCAGCCCCCCAGAAGCGGGGGGACCATACAATGAGCAGTTCTTC.

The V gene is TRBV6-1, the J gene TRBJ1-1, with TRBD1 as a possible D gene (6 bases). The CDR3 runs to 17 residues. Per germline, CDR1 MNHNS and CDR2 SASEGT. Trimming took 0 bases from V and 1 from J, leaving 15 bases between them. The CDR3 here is CASSEAPGGPRNTEAFF. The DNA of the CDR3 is TGTGCCAGCAGTGAAGCGCCGGGGGGCCCCCGGAACACTGAAGCTTTCTTT.

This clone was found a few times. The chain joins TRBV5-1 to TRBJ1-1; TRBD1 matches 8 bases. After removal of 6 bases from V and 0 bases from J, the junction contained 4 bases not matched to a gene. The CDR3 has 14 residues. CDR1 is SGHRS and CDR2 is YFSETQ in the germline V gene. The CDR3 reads CASTWTGLNTEAFF. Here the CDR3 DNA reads TGCGCCAGCACTTGGACAGGGTTGAACACTGAAGCTTTCTTT. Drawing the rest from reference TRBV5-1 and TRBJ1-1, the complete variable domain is KAGVTQTPRYLIKTRGQQVTLSCSPISGHRSVSWYQQTPGQGLQFLFEYFSETQRNKGNFPGRFSGRQFSNSRSEMNVSTLELGDSALYLCASTWTGLNTEAFFGQGTRLTVV.

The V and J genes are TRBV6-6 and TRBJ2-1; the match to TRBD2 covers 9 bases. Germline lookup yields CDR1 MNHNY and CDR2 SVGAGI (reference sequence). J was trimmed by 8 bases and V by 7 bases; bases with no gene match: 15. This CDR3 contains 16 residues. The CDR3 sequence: CASTAGGTLHSDEQFF. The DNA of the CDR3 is TGTGCCAGCACTGCGGGAGGGACTCTACATTCCGATGAGCAGTTCTTC.

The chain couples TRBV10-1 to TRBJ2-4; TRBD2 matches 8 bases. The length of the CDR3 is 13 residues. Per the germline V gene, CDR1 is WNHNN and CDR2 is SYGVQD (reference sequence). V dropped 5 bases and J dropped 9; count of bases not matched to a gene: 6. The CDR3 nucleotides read TGCGCCAGCAGTCCCGGACTAGCCGGCATTCAGTACTTC. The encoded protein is CASSPGLAGIQYF.

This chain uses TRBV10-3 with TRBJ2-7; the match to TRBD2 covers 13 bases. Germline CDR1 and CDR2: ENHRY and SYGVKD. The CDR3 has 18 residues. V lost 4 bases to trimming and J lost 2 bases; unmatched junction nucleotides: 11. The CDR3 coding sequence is TGTGCCATCAGTGGGGCGGGGACTAGCGGGATGATAACCTACGAGCAGTACTTC. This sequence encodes CAISGAGTSGMITYEQYF.

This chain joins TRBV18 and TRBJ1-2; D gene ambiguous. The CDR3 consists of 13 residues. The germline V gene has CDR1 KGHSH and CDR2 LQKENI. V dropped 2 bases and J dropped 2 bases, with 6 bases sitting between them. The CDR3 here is CASSPDTNYGYTF. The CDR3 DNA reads TGTGCCAGCTCACCAGACACGAACTATGGCTACACCTTC. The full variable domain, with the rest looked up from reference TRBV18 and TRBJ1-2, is NAGVMQNPRHLVRRRGQEARLRCSPMKGHSHVYWYRQLPEEGLKFMVYLQKENIIDESGMPKERFSAEFPKEGPSILRIQQVVRGDSAAYFCASSPDTNYGYTFGSGTRLTVV.

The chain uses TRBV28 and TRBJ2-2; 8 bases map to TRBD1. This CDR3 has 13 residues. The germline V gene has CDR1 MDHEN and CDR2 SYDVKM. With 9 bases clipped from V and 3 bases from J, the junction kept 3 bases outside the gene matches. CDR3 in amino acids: CASNRGDTGELFF. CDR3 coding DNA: TGTGCCAGTAACAGGGGGGACACCGGGGAGCTGTTTTTT.

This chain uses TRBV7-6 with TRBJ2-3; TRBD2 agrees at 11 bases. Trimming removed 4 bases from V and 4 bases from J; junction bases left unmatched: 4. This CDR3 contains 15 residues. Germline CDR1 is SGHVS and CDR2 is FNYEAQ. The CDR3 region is CASSSLAGEADTQYF. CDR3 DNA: TGTGCCAGCAGCTCACTAGCGGGAGAGGCAGATACGCAGTATTTT.

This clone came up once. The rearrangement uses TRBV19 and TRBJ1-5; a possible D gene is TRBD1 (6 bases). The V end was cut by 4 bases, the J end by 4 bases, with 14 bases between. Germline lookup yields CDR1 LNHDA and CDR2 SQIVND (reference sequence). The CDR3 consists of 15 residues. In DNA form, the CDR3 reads TGTGCCAGTAGTACCGCTTGGGGGCAGAATCAGCCCCAGCATTTT. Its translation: CASSTAWGQNQPQHF.

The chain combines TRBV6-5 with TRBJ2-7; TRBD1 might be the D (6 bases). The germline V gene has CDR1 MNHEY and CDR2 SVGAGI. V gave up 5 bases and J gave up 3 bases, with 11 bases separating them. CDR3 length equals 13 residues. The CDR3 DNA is TGTGCCAGCAGTCAGACAGGACTCTACGAGCAGTACTTC. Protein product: CASSQTGLYEQYF.

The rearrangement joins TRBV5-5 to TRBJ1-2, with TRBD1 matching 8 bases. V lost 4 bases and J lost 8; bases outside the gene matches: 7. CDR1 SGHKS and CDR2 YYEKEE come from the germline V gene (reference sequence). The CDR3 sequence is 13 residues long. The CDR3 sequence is CASSPDRARGYTF. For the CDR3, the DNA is TGTGCCAGCAGCCCGGACAGGGCGCGGGGCTACACCTTC.